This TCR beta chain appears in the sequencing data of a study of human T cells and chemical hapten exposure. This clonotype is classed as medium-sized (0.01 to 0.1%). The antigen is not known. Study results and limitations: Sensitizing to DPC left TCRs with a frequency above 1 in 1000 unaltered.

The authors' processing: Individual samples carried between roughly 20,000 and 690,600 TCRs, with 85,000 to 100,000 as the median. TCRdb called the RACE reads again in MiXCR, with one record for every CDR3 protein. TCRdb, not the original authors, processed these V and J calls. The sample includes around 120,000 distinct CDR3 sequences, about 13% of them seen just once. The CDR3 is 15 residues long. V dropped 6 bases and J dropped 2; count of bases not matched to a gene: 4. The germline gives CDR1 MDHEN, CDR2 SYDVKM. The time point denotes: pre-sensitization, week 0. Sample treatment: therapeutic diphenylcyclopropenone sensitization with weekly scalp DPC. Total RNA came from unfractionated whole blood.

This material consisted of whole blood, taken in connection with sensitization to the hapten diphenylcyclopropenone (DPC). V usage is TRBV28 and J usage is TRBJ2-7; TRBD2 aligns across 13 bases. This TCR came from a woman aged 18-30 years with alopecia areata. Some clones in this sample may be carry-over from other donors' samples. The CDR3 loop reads CASRGGTSGTYEQYF. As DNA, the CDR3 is TGTGCCAGCAGGGGCGGGACTAGCGGGACCTACGAGCAGTACTTC.